Listed here are 9 T cell receptor beta chains from one sample, sequenced in a study of cytomegalovirus exposure and HLA in healthy donors. Primers for the PCR totalled 60 Vbeta and 13 Jbeta. TCRdb keeps only in-frame clones here, not all; method: immunoSEQ multiplex PCR. The table has 150,000 or so clones, 60% to 75% seen once. Sequencing was performed on PBMCs. These receptors were obtained from a man in his thirties or forties in good health and CMV-seronegative.

J is TRBJ2-2 and V is TRBV7-3, with D possibly TRBD1 on 6 matching bases. The CDR3 sequence is 13 residues long. Germline V gives CDR1 SGHTA, CDR2 FQGTGA. Trimming stripped 3 bases from V and 7 bases from J, with 9 bases between. CDR3 nucleotide sequence: TGTGCCAGCAGCTTCCCAGGGGACGGGGAGCTGTTTTTT. Amino acids: CASSFPGDGELFF.

In regard to this clone: One end of the junction varies from germline; a read error may be responsible. J is TRBJ2-2 and V is TRBV5-1; weak D call: TRBD2 (6 bases). The CDR3 sequence is 16 residues long. Germline loops: CDR1 SGHRS, CDR2 YFSETQ. Here the CDR3 DNA reads TGCGCCAGCAGCTTGGGGTATGCGGGGAACACGGGGGAGCTGTTTTTT. Translated, it gives CASSLGYAGNTGELFF.

The chain carries TRBV7-9 and TRBJ2-3; TRBD2 agrees at 7 bases. CDR3 length: 18 residues. Germline V gene sequence: CDR1 SEHNR, CDR2 FQNEAQ (reference sequence). V was clipped by 6 bases and J by 2 bases; unmatched bases: 17. The CDR3 protein is CASRGPPLAGLDTDTQYF. The CDR3 bases are TGTGCCAGCAGAGGACCCCCCTTAGCGGGTCTGGACACAGATACGCAGTATTTT.

This chain links TRBV30 with TRBJ2-1, with 8 bases fitting TRBD2. The CDR3 is 14 residues long. The germline CDR1 and CDR2 sequences are GTSNPN and SVGIG (reference sequence). Trimming removed 3 bases from V and 7 bases from J; junction bases left unmatched: 8. Here the CDR3 reads CAWSLRERGNEQFF. In nucleotides, the CDR3 is TGTGCCTGGAGCCTCCGGGAGCGGGGGAATGAGCAGTTCTTC.

The count of this clone is one. The chain is built from TRBV7-2 and TRBJ2-3; 8 positions match TRBD2. Germline V gene lookup returns CDR1 SGHTA and CDR2 FQGNSA. The CDR3 has 14 amino acids. The junction had 9 bases not matched to a gene; V was cut back by 5 bases and J by 8 bases. The CDR3 DNA follows: TGTGCCAGCAGCCGTAGCGGGACCGGGGGTACGCAGTATTTT. This encodes CASSRSGTGGTQYF.

The chain links TRBV30 to TRBJ1-2; D gene ambiguous. There are 13 residues in the CDR3. V gave up 2 bases and J gave up 4 bases, with 11 bases separating them. Germline CDR1 GTSNPN, CDR2 SVGIG (reference sequence). CDR3: CAWSTSGSYGYTF. The CDR3 bases are TGTGCCTGGAGTACTAGCGGGTCCTATGGCTACACCTTC.

The chain uses TRBV28 and TRBJ2-6; the D is unclear. Germline V CDR1 and CDR2: MDHEN, SYDVKM. The CDR3 has 16 amino acids. Trimming took off 7 bases at V and 1 base at J, with 14 bases between the two ends. The CDR3 loop reads CASTPRVRSGANVLTF. The CDR3 region has the DNA TGTGCCAGCACCCCCCGGGTTCGGTCTGGGGCCAACGTCCTGACTTTC.

V is TRBV6-1 and J is TRBJ1-1; D not certain. The CDR3 consists of 13 residues. Trimming took off 4 bases at V and 1 base at J, with 7 bases between the two ends. CDR1 is MNHNS and CDR2 is SASEGT in the germline V gene. The CDR3 protein is CASSVTGNTEAFF. As DNA, the CDR3 is TGTGCCAGCAGTGTAACCGGGAACACTGAAGCTTTCTTT.

The CDR3 region is CASRRQPNTEAFF. The CDR3 coding sequence is TGTGCCAGTAGGAGGCAACCGAACACTGAAGCTTTCTTT. This rearrangement joins TRBV19 to TRBJ1-1; the D is unclear. Germline-derived CDR1 and CDR2 are LNHDA and SQIVND (reference sequence). With 6 bases removed from V and 1 base from J, the gap between germline ends came to 9 bases. The CDR3 runs to 13 residues. The full variable domain, its missing parts supplied by reference TRBV19 and TRBJ1-1, is DGGITQSPKYLFRKEGQNVTLSCEQNLNHDAMYWYRQDPGQGLRLIYYSQIVNDFQKGDIAEGYSVSREKKESFPLTVTSAQKNPTAFYLCASRRQPNTEAFFGQGTRLTVV.